This paragraph reports one T cell receptor beta chain. No antigen is known for it. The sample comes from a study of radiation and T cells in renal cell carcinoma. Study results and caveats: From baseline, blood top tumor clonotypes peaked at 2 weeks post-radiation.

Germline CDR1 and CDR2: SEHNR and FQNEAQ (reference sequence). This CDR3 has 13 residues. With 5 bases removed from V and 6 bases from J, the gap between germline ends came to 10 bases. The sample's time point: blood 2 weeks post-SBRT. Treatment meaning: 15 Gy SBRT to primary tumor, nephrectomy 4 weeks later. After SBRT, blood was collected at 2 and 4 weeks, plus baseline. Here immunoSEQ multiplex PCR was the method, and the copy in TCRdb shows in-frame clones only, minus some. Of about 130,000 clones listed, 88% are singletons. This clonotype was obtained from a woman between 65 and 79 years old with renal cell carcinoma. This chain links TRBV7-9 with TRBJ1-4, with no clear D. The material sequenced was blood, taken from a patient whose treatment included radiotherapy and nephrectomy. CDR3 DNA sequence: TGTGCCAGCAGCCCGCTAGGGTATGAAAAACTGTTTTTT. It specifies CASSPLGYEKLFF.